This entry concerns a single TCR beta chain. Assay used: immunoSEQ multiplex PCR; TCRdb lists only in-frame clones, some missing. Altogether 250,000 or so clones are present, roughly 82% being singletons, with the ten largest covering approximately 13%. This CDR3 comprises 16 residues. The sample originates from a study of blood T cell repertoires in COVID-19. Sequencing was carried out using peripheral blood. The clonotype comes from a man older than 75 with acute or convalescent COVID-19. The chain uses TRBV21-1 and TRBJ1-1; the table assigns TRBD1, which was not confirmed against the DNA. TRBV21-1 is flagged as a pseudogene. CDR3 coding DNA: TGTGCCAGCAGCAAGAATGTTCGGACAGGGGGCACTGAAGCTTTCTTT. Its translation is CASSKNVRTGGTEAFF.